One T cell receptor beta chain is described in this entry. Its specificity is unknown. In germline, CDR1 is SGHRS, CDR2 YFSETQ. After removal of 0 bases from V and 4 bases from J, the junction contained 10 bases not matched to a gene. The CDR3 consists of 17 residues. The data are from a study of siplizumab effects on memory and regulatory T cells. Per individual sample, 95,000 to 100,000 TCR templates were assayed. Libraries were prepared by immunoSEQ multiplex PCR; TCRdb keeps only in-frame clonotypes and omits some of them. The sample gives about 82,000 clones, 87% of which show up once; over 1.5% is in the top ten. Points from the study as a whole: Naive T cells looked more diverse than memory cells, and they looked like major contributors to the alloresponse. Suppression by proliferating Tregs derived from siplizumab cultures was not verified. Alloreactive sequences traceable to unstimulated CD4+ memory cells were significantly reduced by siplizumab.

Sequencing was carried out using Tregs sorted from blood. The receptor was derived from a human donor in good health. This rearrangement joins TRBV5-1 to TRBJ2-3; 8 nucleotides line up with TRBD2. The CDR3 nucleotides are TGCGCCAGCAGCTTGGCCCGGACTAGCAGTTTTGCAGATACGCAGTATTTT. Encoded protein: CASSLARTSSFADTQYF.